This T cell receptor beta chain came from a study of blood T cell repertoires in COVID-19. Sequenced by immunoSEQ multiplex PCR; TCRdb stores in-frame clones only, minus some. The sample lists around 300,000 clones; approximately 88% were seen once. The ends lost 0 bases at V and 4 bases at J; junction bases unmatched: 2. Germline lookup yields CDR1 SGDLS and CDR2 YYNGEE. CDR3 length: 15 amino acids. Adults between roughly 18 and 100 years of age took part from under 30 US areas. In Cohort 3, a recovered donor had either two negative PCRs, clearance, or symptom resolution. This chain joins TRBV9 and TRBJ2-2, with TRBD1 identical over 8 bases. The sequence came from a man in his thirties or forties who had recovered from COVID-19. The specimen was PBMCs or T cells enriched from blood (not recorded which). CDR3 nucleotides: TGTGCCAGCAGCGTAGAAACAGGGGGCACCGGGGAGCTGTTTTTT. It translates to CASSVETGGTGELFF.